The clone carrying this TCR beta chain is judged medium-sized. Per germline, CDR1 LGHNA and CDR2 YSLEER. This CDR3 comprises 13 residues. With 4 bases removed from V and 2 bases from J, the gap between germline ends came to 9 bases. These data belong to a study of breast tumors, draining lymph nodes, adjacent tissues. MiXCR, run by TCRdb on the multiplex PCR reads, gives a single entry per CDR3 protein. The sample shows some 17,000 distinct CDR3 sequences, 45% of them seen only once. Sequenced: tumor-adjacent breast tissue. The chain joins TRBV4-3 to TRBJ2-7; D remains unclear. The receptor was derived from a female donor with breast cancer. Some clones in this sample may be carry-over from other donors' samples. The CDR3 reads CASSPSRTYEQYF. CDR3 sequence (DNA): TGCGCCAGCAGCCCGAGTAGGACCTACGAGCAGTACTTC.